These T cell receptor beta chains were read from a single sample in a study of cytomegalovirus exposure and HLA in healthy donors. Sequencing used immunoSEQ multiplex PCR; TCRdb keeps in-frame clones, though not all of them. The data contain about 130,000 clones, 80% of them singletons. Material for sequencing was PBMCs. Receptor source: a man aged 25 to 40 in good health and CMV-seronegative. CDR3s include the opening cysteine and the closing phenylalanine or tryptophan. The D gene is left open where the match is weak. For some rows the clone size is stated as once, few or many, or as a class when expanded; others skip it.

cdr3_length j_call clone_size d_call v_call cdr3_aa cdr3_nt
14 TRBJ1-5 NA NA TRBV23-1 CARIRKGGNQPQHF TGCGCCAGGATTCGAAAGGGGGGGAATCAGCCCCAGCATTTT
12 TRBJ2-7 NA TRBD2 TRBV29-1 CSVGTSGYEQYF TGCAGCGTTGGGACTAGCGGCTACGAGCAGTACTTC
12 TRBJ1-2 NA NA TRBV2 CASRRPREGYTF TGTGCCAGCAGGAGGCCCCGGGAAGGCTACACCTTC
14 TRBJ2-5 NA NA TRBV7-8 CASSLWPSEETQYF TGTGCCAGCAGCTTATGGCCTAGCGAGGAGACCCAGTACTTC
13 TRBJ2-7 NA NA TRBV15 CATSTGLTYEQYF TGTGCCACCAGCACCGGACTTACCTACGAGCAGTACTTC
17 TRBJ2-5 NA NA TRBV5-1 CASSPAVGQWLWKTQYF TGCGCCAGCAGCCCGGCGGTTGGCCAGTGGTTGTGGAAGACCCAGTACTTC
12 TRBJ1-2 few NA TRBV18 CASSPINYGYTF TGTGCCAGCTCACCCATTAACTATGGCTACACCTTC
12 TRBJ1-1 few NA TRBV6-1 CASYRVNTEAFF TGTGCCAGCTACAGGGTGAACACTGAAGCTTTCTTT
14 TRBJ1-2 few TRBD1 TRBV30 CAWSRDRGGYGYTF TGTGCCTGGAGCCGGGACAGGGGTGGGTATGGCTACACCTTC
15 TRBJ2-1 once TRBD2 TRBV2 CASRGGLAVHNEQFF TGTGCCAGCAGAGGGGGACTAGCGGTCCACAATGAGCAGTTCTTC
14 TRBJ2-7 NA NA TRBV6-5 CASRPRGNSYEQYF TGTGCCAGCAGACCTAGGGGAAACTCCTACGAGCAGTACTTC
14 TRBJ2-4 once NA TRBV5-1 CASSSQGPENIQYF TGCGCCAGCAGCTCCCAGGGGCCTGAAAACATTCAGTACTTC
13 TRBJ2-2 NA NA TRBV9 CASSVYPAGELFF TGTGCCAGCAGCGTATATCCGGCCGGGGAGCTGTTTTTT
17 TRBJ2-7 NA NA TRBV21-1 CASSKKEQRTGDYEQYF TGTGCCAGCAGCAAAAAGGAACAGAGGACAGGGGACTACGAGCAGTACTTC
18 TRBJ2-2 NA TRBD2 TRBV4-1 CASSQGSGGRAFTGELFF TGCGCCAGCAGCCAAGGTTCGGGCGGGAGGGCCTTCACCGGGGAGCTGTTTTTT
16 TRBJ2-7 once NA TRBV9 CASSPGTGLGSYEQYF TGTGCCAGCAGCCCCGGAACGGGACTCGGCTCCTACGAGCAGTACTTC
14 TRBJ2-7 NA NA TRBV21-1 CASSKGVVPTGQYF TGTGCCAGCAGCAAAGGAGTGGTCCCCACGGGGCAGTACTTC
15 TRBJ2-2 few TRBD2 TRBV28 CASSPSGLVAGELFF TGTGCCAGCAGTCCCTCCGGACTAGTGGCCGGGGAGCTGTTTTTT
13 TRBJ1-4 NA TRBD1 TRBV19 CASSTGQAGPLFF TGTGCCAGTAGTACTGGACAGGCCGGCCCACTGTTTTTT
15 TRBJ1-5 once NA TRBV2 CASSEDAGSNQPQHF TGTGCCAGCAGTGAAGACGCGGGGAGCAATCAGCCCCAGCATTTT
16 TRBJ2-1 NA NA TRBV7-2 CASSPHGAAYYNEQFF TGTGCCAGCAGCCCTCACGGTGCGGCGTACTACAATGAGCAGTTCTTC
14 TRBJ2-7 NA NA TRBV6-1 CASSVVTVRREQYF TGTGCCAGCAGTGTGGTAACAGTCCGTCGCGAGCAGTACTTC
14 TRBJ1-1 NA NA TRBV11-3 CASSLASEDTEAFF TGTGCCAGCAGCTTAGCCTCGGAGGACACTGAAGCTTTCTTT
15 TRBJ1-2 NA TRBD1 TRBV18 CASSPWDRLTYGYTF TGTGCCAGCTCACCTTGGGACAGGCTCACCTATGGCTACACCTTC
17 TRBJ2-6 NA TRBD1 TRBV7-2 CASSSRQGAVGANVLTF TGTGCCAGCAGCTCTAGACAGGGGGCGGTTGGGGCCAACGTCCTGACTTTC
15 TRBJ1-5 NA NA TRBV19 CATKYNWGGNQPQHF TGTGCCACAAAATATAATTGGGGGGGCAATCAGCCCCAGCATTTT